The sequence of this TCR beta chain was determined in a study of shared clonotypes between healthy human individuals. Study conclusions and caveats: Rarefaction revealed incomplete sorted-subset sequencing despite large depth. Sequencing depth was expected to affect clonotype sharing among donors.

For each subset, genomic DNA was distributed in equal portions over several immunoSEQ plates. Method: immunoSEQ multiplex PCR; TCRdb's copy keeps in-frame clones and lacks some. Found here are millions of clones, roughly 96% of them singletons; the top ten hold 0.1% to 0.15%. Splitting the CD4+ cells yielded a CD45RA+ naive subset and a CD45RA-negative memory subset. The CDR3 totals 14 residues. V lost 6 bases to trimming and J lost 3 bases; unmatched junction nucleotides: 7. Germline assignment: CDR1 MNHEY and CDR2 SMNVEV (reference sequence). The sample holds one count of this clone. Its specificity is not known.

The sequence was collected from a man younger than 35 in good health. The sequenced material came from naive CD4+ T cells sorted from blood. Subset indicated: CD45RA+ positively selected. The chain joins TRBV27 to TRBJ1-1, with 7 bases lining up with TRBD1. The CDR3 loop reads CASSLQGWDTEAFF. The CDR3 DNA reads as TGTGCCAGCAGCTTACAGGGGTGGGACACTGAAGCTTTCTTT.